The clone carrying this TCR beta chain showed up many times. The record originates from a study of T cells in Graves' hyperthyroidism and ophthalmopathy. Amplification targeted TCR beta CDR3 regions from RNA transcripts. TCR CDR3 regions were first amplified by RT-PCR with HTBI primers. Each CDR3 protein is one row after TCRdb ran MiXCR on the multiplex PCR reads. The sample lists around 720,000 distinct CDR3 sequences; over 35% were seen once. The CDR3 sequence is 14 residues long. CDR1 and CDR2 (germline): MNHEY, SVGAGI. The J segment lost 6 bases and the V segment lost 2 bases, leaving 1 base of the junction unmatched.

The specimen sequenced was blood. The TCR comes from a woman aged 40 to 50 with Graves' hyperthyroidism. This chain links TRBV6-5 with TRBJ1-6, with 7 bases identical to TRBD1. The CDR3 DNA reads TGTGCCAGCAGTTACAGACAGGGTAATTCACCCCTCCACTTT. It specifies CASSYRQGNSPLHF.